This T cell receptor beta chain was profiled in a study of OX40 agonist ivuxolimab in advanced cancers. On the study more broadly: Previous treatment with anti-PD-1, anti-PD-L1 or anti-CTLA-4 therapy was allowed; more than 35% had received some. Findings of the study overall: Partly responding patients at 0.1-3.0 mg/kg showed some of the smallest clonal expansion.

The method was immunoSEQ multiplex PCR; TCRdb's version includes in-frame clones alone and lacks a portion of them. The sample records roughly 80,000 clones, approximately 85% being singletons. In this sample, this clone turned up once. What it binds is unknown. Patients with a history of autoimmune disease or on systemic immunosuppression were excluded. Drawing of blood for sampling happened at baseline, at cycle 4 day 1, and at cycle 7 day 1. Germline CDR1 SGHAT, CDR2 FQNNGV. This CDR3 has 16 amino acids. V was trimmed by 4 bases and J by 4 bases, leaving 14 bases between them. The sequences come from CD4+ or CD8+ T cells sorted from blood, collected in a trial of the OX40 agonist ivuxolimab. V is TRBV11-2 and J is TRBJ2-6, with D tentatively TRBD1 (5 bases). This clonotype was sampled from an adult with an advanced solid tumor such as melanoma, head and neck, liver or kidney cancer. The CDR3 loop is CASSSFQGPGANVLTF. CDR3 nucleotide sequence: TGTGCCAGCAGCTCATTCCAGGGCCCCGGGGCCAACGTCCTGACTTTC.